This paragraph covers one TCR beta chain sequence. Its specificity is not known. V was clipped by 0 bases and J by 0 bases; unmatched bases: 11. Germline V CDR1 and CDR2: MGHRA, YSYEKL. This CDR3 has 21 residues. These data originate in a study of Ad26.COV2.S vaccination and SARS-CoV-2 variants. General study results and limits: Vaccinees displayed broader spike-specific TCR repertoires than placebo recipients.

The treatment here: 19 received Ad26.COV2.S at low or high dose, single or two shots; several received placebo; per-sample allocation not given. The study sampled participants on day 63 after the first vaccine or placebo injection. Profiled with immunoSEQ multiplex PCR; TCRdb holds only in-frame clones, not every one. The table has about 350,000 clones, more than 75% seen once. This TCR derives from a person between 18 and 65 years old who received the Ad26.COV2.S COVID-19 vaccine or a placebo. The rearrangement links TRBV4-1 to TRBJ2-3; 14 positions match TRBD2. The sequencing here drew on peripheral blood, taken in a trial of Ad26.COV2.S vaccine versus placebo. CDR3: CASSQDPGLAGGRGSTDTQYF. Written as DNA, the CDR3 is TGCGCCAGCAGCCAAGATCCCGGACTAGCGGGAGGACGTGGTAGCACAGATACGCAGTATTTT.